This T cell receptor (beta chain) was observed in a study of blood T cell repertoires in COVID-19. In the study overall: PBMCs, B-cell-depleted T cells, or T cells provided the cDNA or gDNA that made up the material.

This CDR3 has 15 residues. The V gene end was trimmed by 4 bases and the J gene end by 6 bases; junction bases not matched to a gene: 6. Germline CDR1 and CDR2: LNHDA and SQIVND (reference sequence). TCRdb keeps only in-frame clones here, not all; method: immunoSEQ multiplex PCR. The sample records more than 65,000 clones, 80% to 90% being singletons. The V gene is TRBV19, the J gene TRBJ2-1; 10 bases are a match to TRBD2. The sequencing sample was made of peripheral blood. This TCR came from a man aged 50 to 60 with active COVID-19. The CDR3 sequence: CASSKGLAYGNEQFF. The CDR3 DNA follows: TGTGCCAGTAGTAAGGGACTAGCGTATGGCAATGAGCAGTTCTTC.